A selection of T cell receptor beta chains follows, all from one sample in a study of CD8+ T cells in alopecia areata. Here immunoSEQ multiplex PCR was the method, and the copy in TCRdb shows in-frame clones only, minus some. Among about 290,000 clones listed, about three fifths were seen once. The sample here was CD4+ T cells sorted from blood, taken at week 24, from a patient treated with tofacitinib. The source is a human donor with alopecia areata. Both conserved end residues are part of each CDR3. A D gene is named only where the DNA matches it firmly. Rows give clone size only sometimes, using once, few, many, or a class for an expanded clone.

few TRBD1 TRBJ2-7 TRBV5-6 TGTGCCAGCAGCCCGACGGGACAGGGGGAATACGAGCAGTACTTC CASSPTGQGEYEQYF
few NA TRBJ2-3 TRBV11-2 TGTGCCAGCAGCTTGAGCACAGTAAGCACAGATACGCAGTATTTT CASSLSTVSTDTQYF
NA NA TRBJ2-5 TRBV7-8 TGTGCCAGTCCTCTTGGGCTAGATCAAGAGACCCAGTACTTC CASPLGLDQETQYF
NA NA TRBJ1-6 TRBV10-3 TGTGCCATCAGTGAGTCGGACATACAGGGAAGGGGCTATAATTCACCCCTCCACTTT CAISESDIQGRGYNSPLHF
few NA TRBJ2-5 TRBV29-1 TGCAGCGTTGGTGTCGGGGGGCTTGGGACCCAGTACTTC CSVGVGGLGTQYF
NA TRBD1 TRBJ2-7 TRBV29-1 TGCAGCGTCCCGGGACAGGGATCCTACGAGCAGTACTTC CSVPGQGSYEQYF
NA NA TRBJ2-2 TRBV6-5 TGTGCCAGCGGGGTTGGGCGCCCGGTCGCCGGGGAGCTGTTTTTT CASGVGRPVAGELFF
few NA TRBJ1-2 TRBV23-1 TGCGCCAGCAGTCAATTCGTGACACGTCGCTATGGCTACACCTTC CASSQFVTRRYGYTF
NA NA TRBJ1-2 TRBV5-4 TGTGCCAGCAGCTTGCAGGGGCCAAACTATGGCTACACCTTC CASSLQGPNYGYTF
few NA TRBJ1-1 TRBV7-2 TGTGCCAGCAGCCGCGAGTACACTGAAGCTTTCTTT CASSREYTEAFF
NA NA TRBJ1-6 TRBV6-5 TGTGCCAGCAGTTACTCGGGGAGGACTTATAATTCACCCCTCCACTTT CASSYSGRTYNSPLHF
NA TRBD2 TRBJ2-6 TRBV5-6 TGTGCCAGCGGGAGGGAGGCTGGGGCCAACGTCCTGACTTTC CASGREAGANVLTF
NA NA TRBJ2-7 TRBV6-5 TGTGCCAGCTACCCTCAGGGGTCCTACGAGCAGTACTTC CASYPQGSYEQYF
few NA TRBJ2-1 TRBV30 TGTGCCTGGAGTTCTCCGATGAGCTCCTACAATGAGCAGTTCTTC CAWSSPMSSYNEQFF
NA NA TRBJ2-7 TRBV27 TGTGCCAGCAGTTATCGGGAGAGCAACTACGAGCAGTACTTC CASSYRESNYEQYF
NA TRBD1 TRBJ2-7 TRBV29-1 TGCAGCGTACGCGGACAGGGCGCGATCGAGCAGTACTTC CSVRGQGAIEQYF
NA NA TRBJ2-1 TRBV30 TGTGCCTGGACAAGGGCGACGCGCAAGGCGGTCAATGAGCAGTTCTTC CAWTRATRKAVNEQFF
NA TRBD1 TRBJ2-6 TRBV30 TGTGCCTGGAGTTCGGGACAGGGTAATACCGTCCTGACTTTC CAWSSGQGNTVLTF
NA TRBD1 TRBJ1-2 TRBV30 TGTGCCTGGAGTGTGGCAGGGGGCCCGATTTATGGCTACACCTTC CAWSVAGGPIYGYTF
few TRBD1 TRBJ2-5 TRBV5-1 TGCGCCAGCAGCCTGAGCGGACAGGGCGGGGAGACCCAGTACTTC CASSLSGQGGETQYF
few NA TRBJ1-1 TRBV30 TGTGCCTGGAGAAGGCTGGGGAACACTGAAGCTTTCTTT CAWRRLGNTEAFF
few NA TRBJ2-2 TRBV5-1 TGCGCCAGCAGCTTGGCTCCGACAGGCCCGAACACCGGGGAGCTGTTTTTT CASSLAPTGPNTGELFF
NA NA TRBJ2-7 TRBV5-1 TGCGCCAGCAGCGACCGTGGGCTGACCTACGAGCAGTACTTC CASSDRGLTYEQYF
NA NA TRBJ1-4 TRBV11-2 TGTGCCAGCAGCGCACAACGTGAAAAACTGTTTTTT CASSAQREKLFF
NA NA TRBJ1-2 TRBV27 TGTGCCAGCAGTTTTTATACAGGGCTGAACTATGGCTACACCTTC CASSFYTGLNYGYTF
few NA TRBJ2-2 TRBV29-1 TGCAGCGTGCCTCAGGGTTGGAACGGGGAGCTGTTTTTT CSVPQGWNGELFF
NA NA TRBJ1-6 TRBV4-2 TGTGCCAGCAGCCAATCGTCGGGGACCGACTATAATTCACCCCTCCACTTT CASSQSSGTDYNSPLHF
NA NA TRBJ2-4 TRBV7-2 TGTGCCAGCAGCCCTCTCACAGGGATTGAGACCAAAAACATTCAGTACTTC CASSPLTGIETKNIQYF
NA NA TRBJ2-7 TRBV10-3 TGTGCCATTTCCCCTCAGACAGGCCCCTACGAGCAGTACTTC CAISPQTGPYEQYF
NA TRBD1 TRBJ1-1 TRBV27 TGTGCCAGCAGTGCAAAACAGGGGAGAGCGAACACTGAAGCTTTCTTT CASSAKQGRANTEAFF
NA NA TRBJ1-2 TRBV30 TGTGCCTGGATAAGGGGCGATGGCTACACCTTC CAWIRGDGYTF
few NA TRBJ2-7 TRBV4-2 TGTGCCAGCAGCCAAGATCTGAACGCCGGCGCGGGGCTTCGCGAGCAGTACTTC CASSQDLNAGAGLREQYF
once NA TRBJ1-2 TRBV5-1 TGCGCCAGCAGCTTGGAGGGGTCCTATGGCTACACCTTC CASSLEGSYGYTF
NA TRBD2 TRBJ2-7 TRBV27 TGTGCCAGCAGTTTAGGGGATATAGCGGGGGACGAGCAGTACTTC CASSLGDIAGDEQYF
few NA TRBJ2-3 TRBV7-9 TGTGCCAGCAGCTTTTGGGGCGATACGCAGTATTTT CASSFWGDTQYF
few NA TRBJ1-5 TRBV7-2 TGTGCCAGTCAGGGGAGTAGCAATCAGCCCCAGCATTTT CASQGSSNQPQHF
few TRBD1 TRBJ2-7 TRBV5-1 TGCGCCAGCAGCCCGGGGACAGCGATCCTACCCGAGCAGTACTTC CASSPGTAILPEQYF
many NA TRBJ2-6 TRBV7-2 TGTGCCAGCAGATCCGGGGTTGGGGCCAACGTCCTGACTTTC CASRSGVGANVLTF
NA NA TRBJ1-2 TRBV30 TGTGCCTGGAGTGAGGGCAGCTCCGTAATGGGTGGCTACACCTTC CAWSEGSSVMGGYTF
NA NA TRBJ2-1 TRBV7-9 TGTGCCAGCGGCCCAATCGGGACTCTCTACAATGAGCAGTTCTTC CASGPIGTLYNEQFF
NA NA TRBJ1-6 TRBV6-5 TGTGCCAGCACAAGAGGACAGATTAATTCACCCCTCCACTTT CASTRGQINSPLHF
NA NA TRBJ1-5 TRBV10-3 TGTGCCATCAGTGACCAGCGGCCCCAGCATTTT CAISDQRPQHF
NA NA TRBJ1-6 TRBV5-4 TGTGCCAGCAGCTCCGGGACGATGACGAATTCACCCCTCCACTTT CASSSGTMTNSPLHF
few NA TRBJ2-7 TRBV2 TGTGCCAGCAGTGGGAGGGGAACAGGGATCTACGAGCAGTACTTC CASSGRGTGIYEQYF
NA NA TRBJ2-1 TRBV29-1 TGCAGCGTTGTTCCGACGCTTCGCTCCTACAATGAGCAGTTCTTC CSVVPTLRSYNEQFF
NA NA TRBJ1-2 TRBV7-2 TGTGCCAGCAGCCCCACGAACGATTATGGCTACACCTTC CASSPTNDYGYTF
NA TRBD1 TRBJ2-3 TRBV5-1 TGCGCCAGCAGCTTGGGGGCCGGGACAGGGACAGATACGCAGTATTTT CASSLGAGTGTDTQYF
NA TRBD1 TRBJ1-1 TRBV29-1 TGCAGCGTTGCGGGTTGGGACAGGTCGACTGAAGCTTTCTTT CSVAGWDRSTEAFF
few TRBD1 TRBJ2-1 TRBV27 TGTGCCAGCAGTCCCCGAGACAGGGGCCTATACAATGAGCAGTTCTTC CASSPRDRGLYNEQFF
NA NA TRBJ2-2 TRBV4-2 TGTGCCAGCAGCCAAGTGGGGGGAAGGAGGACCGGGGAGCTGTTTTTT CASSQVGGRRTGELFF
NA TRBD2 TRBJ2-3 TRBV25-1 TGTGCCAGCAGTGAATGGAGGGCTAGCGGCGCCTCGCAGTATTTT CASSEWRASGASQYF
NA NA TRBJ2-3 TRBV29-1 TGCAGCCAGACGGGGGCAGATACGCAGTATTTT CSQTGADTQYF
NA TRBD2 TRBJ2-3 TRBV4-2 TGTGCCAGCAGCCGAGGGAATAGCGGGGGCACAGATACGCAGTATTTT CASSRGNSGGTDTQYF
NA NA TRBJ1-1 TRBV6-1 TGTGCCAGCAGTGAAGTTGCGCCTGGACAAGCTTTCTTT CASSEVAPGQAFF
NA NA TRBJ2-2 TRBV5-1 TGCGCCAGCAGGGCAGACCCGAGCACCGGGGAGCTGTTTTTT CASRADPSTGELFF
NA NA TRBJ2-6 TRBV5-4 TGTGCCAGCAGCTTGGCCTCAGGGGCTGGGGCCAACGTCCTGACTTTC CASSLASGAGANVLTF
NA TRBD1 TRBJ2-7 TRBV18 TGTGCCAGCTCAAGGGACAGGTGGTTGGAGCAGTACTTC CASSRDRWLEQYF
once NA TRBJ2-3 TRBV30 TGTGCCTGGAGTGCTAGGAGAACGGACAGCCCGCAGTATTTT CAWSARRTDSPQYF
NA TRBD1 TRBJ1-5 TRBV7-2 TGTGCCAGCAGCCCGCGAACAGGGGCCGATCAGCCCCAGCATTTT CASSPRTGADQPQHF
NA NA TRBJ2-3 TRBV15 TGTGCCACCAGCAGAGATCCAACCAACACAGATACGCAGTATTTT CATSRDPTNTDTQYF